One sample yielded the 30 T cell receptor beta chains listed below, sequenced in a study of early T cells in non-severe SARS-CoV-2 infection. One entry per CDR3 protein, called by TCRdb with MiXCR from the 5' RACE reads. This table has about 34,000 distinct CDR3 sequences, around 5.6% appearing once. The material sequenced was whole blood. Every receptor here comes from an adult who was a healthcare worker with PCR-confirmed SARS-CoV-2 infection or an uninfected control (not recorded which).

The CDR3: CASSFRTGGNNEQFF. CDR3 bases: TGTGCCAGCAGCTTTCGGACGGGGGGTAACAATGAGCAGTTCTTC. The J gene is TRBJ2-1, the V gene TRBV11-2; 7 bases agree with TRBD2. Germline lookup yields CDR1 SGHAT and CDR2 FQNNGV. The CDR3 totals 15 residues. The trim removed 3 bases at V and 5 bases at J, leaving 7 bases unmatched.

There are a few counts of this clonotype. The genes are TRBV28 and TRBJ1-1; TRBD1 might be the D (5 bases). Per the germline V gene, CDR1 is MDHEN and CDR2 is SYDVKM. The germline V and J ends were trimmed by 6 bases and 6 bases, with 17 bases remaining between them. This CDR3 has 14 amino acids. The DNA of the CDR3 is TGTGCCAGCAGCTCGGGACTGGAAGACTCTGAAGCTTTCTTT. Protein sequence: CASSSGLEDSEAFF. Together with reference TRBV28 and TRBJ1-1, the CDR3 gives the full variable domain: DVKVTQSSRYLVKRTGEKVFLECVQDMDHENMFWYRQDPGLGLRLIYFSYDVKMKEKGDIPEGYSVSREKKERFSLILESASTNQTSMYLCASSSGLEDSEAFFGQGTRLTVV.

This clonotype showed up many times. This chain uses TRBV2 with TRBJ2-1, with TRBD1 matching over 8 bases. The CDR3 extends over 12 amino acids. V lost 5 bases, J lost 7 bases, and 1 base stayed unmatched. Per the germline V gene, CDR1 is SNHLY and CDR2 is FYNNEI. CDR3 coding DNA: TGTGCCAGCAGTAGGACAGGGAATGAGCAGTTCTTC. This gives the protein CASSRTGNEQFF.

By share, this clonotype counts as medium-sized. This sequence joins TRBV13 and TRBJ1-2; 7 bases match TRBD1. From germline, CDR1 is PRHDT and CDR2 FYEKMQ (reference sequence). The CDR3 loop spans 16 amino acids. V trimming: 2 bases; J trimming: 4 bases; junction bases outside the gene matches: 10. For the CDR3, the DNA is TGTGCCAGCAGCTTATGGGACAGCCAGATGGGCTATGGCTACACCTTC. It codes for CASSLWDSQMGYGYTF.

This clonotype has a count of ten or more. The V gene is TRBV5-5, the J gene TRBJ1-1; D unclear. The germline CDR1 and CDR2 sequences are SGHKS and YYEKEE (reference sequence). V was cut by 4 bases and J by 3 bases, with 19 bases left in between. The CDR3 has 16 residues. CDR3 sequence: CASSPPGLGRDTEAFF. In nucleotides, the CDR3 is TGTGCCAGCAGCCCCCCCGGGCTGGGTAGAGACACTGAAGCTTTCTTT. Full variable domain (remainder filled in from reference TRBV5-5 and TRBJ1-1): DAGVTQSPTHLIKTRGQQVTLRCSPISGHKSVSWYQQVLGQGPQFIFQYYEKEERGRGNFPDRFSARQFPNYSSELNVNALLLGDSALYLCASSPPGLGRDTEAFFGQGTRLTVV.

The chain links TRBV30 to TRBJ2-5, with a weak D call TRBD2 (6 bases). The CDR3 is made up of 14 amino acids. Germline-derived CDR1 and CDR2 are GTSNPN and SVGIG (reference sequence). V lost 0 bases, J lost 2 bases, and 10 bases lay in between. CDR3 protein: CAWSVIAGQETQYF. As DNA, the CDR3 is TGTGCCTGGAGTGTAATCGCGGGGCAAGAGACCCAGTACTTC.

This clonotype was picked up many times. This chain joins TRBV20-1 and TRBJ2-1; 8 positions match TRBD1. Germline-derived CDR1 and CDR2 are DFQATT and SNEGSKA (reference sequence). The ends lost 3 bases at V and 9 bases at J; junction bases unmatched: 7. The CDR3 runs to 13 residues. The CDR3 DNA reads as TGCAGTGCTAGGTTGTCCGGACAGGGTGAGCAGTTCTTC. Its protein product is CSARLSGQGEQFF.

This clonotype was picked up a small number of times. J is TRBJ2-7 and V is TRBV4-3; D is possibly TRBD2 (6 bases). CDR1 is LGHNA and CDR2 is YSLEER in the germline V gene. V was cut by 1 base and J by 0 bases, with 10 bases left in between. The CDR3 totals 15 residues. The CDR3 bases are TGCGCCAGCAGCCAAGCCCCGACTAGCTCCTACGAGCAGTACTTC. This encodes CASSQAPTSSYEQYF.

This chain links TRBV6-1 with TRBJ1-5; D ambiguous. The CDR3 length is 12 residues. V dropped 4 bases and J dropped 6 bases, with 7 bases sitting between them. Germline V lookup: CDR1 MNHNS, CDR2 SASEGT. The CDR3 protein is CASSVFVQPQHF. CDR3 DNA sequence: TGTGCCAGCAGTGTTTTCGTTCAGCCCCAGCATTTT.

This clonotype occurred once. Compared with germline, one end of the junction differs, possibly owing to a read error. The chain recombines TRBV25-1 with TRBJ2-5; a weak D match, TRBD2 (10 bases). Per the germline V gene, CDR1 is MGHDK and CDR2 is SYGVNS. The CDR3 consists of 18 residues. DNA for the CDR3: TGTGCCGGCAGGGGACAGGGAAAGAGCGGGGGGGCCTTGGAGACCCAGTACTTC. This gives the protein CAGRGQGKSGGALETQYF.

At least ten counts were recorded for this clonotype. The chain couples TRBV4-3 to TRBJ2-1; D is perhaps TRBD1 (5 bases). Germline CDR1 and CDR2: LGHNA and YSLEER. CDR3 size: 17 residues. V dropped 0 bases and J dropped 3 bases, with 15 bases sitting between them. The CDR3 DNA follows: TGCGCCAGCAGCCAAGAACAGGCAAACTACTACTACAATGAGCAGTTCTTC. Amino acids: CASSQEQANYYYNEQFF.

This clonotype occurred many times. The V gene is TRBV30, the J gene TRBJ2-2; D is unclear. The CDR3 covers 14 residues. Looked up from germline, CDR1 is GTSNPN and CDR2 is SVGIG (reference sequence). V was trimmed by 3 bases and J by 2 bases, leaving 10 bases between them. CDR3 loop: CAWRDGRNTGELFF. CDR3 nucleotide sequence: TGTGCCTGGAGAGACGGCCGAAACACCGGGGAGCTGTTTTTT.

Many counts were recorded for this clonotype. CDR3 in DNA: TGCAGCGTTGAGAGCCGGGACCCTCGATCCTACAATGAGCAGTTCTTC. It encodes CSVESRDPRSYNEQFF. This chain links TRBV29-1 with TRBJ2-1; D may be TRBD1 or TRBD2 (5 bases each). The CDR3 loop spans 16 amino acids. The germline V gene has CDR1 SQVTM and CDR2 ANQGSEA. Trimming removed 3 bases from V and 1 base from J, with 16 bases in between.

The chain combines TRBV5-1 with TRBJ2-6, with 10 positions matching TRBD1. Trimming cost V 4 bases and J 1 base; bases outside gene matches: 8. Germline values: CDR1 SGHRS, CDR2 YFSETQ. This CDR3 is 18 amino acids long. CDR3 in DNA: TGCGCCAGCAGCCAACGGACAGGGGGTCTATCTGGGGCCAACGTCCTGACTTTC. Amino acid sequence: CASSQRTGGLSGANVLTF.

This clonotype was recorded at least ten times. CDR3 in amino acids: CASSFGGLTEAFF. Here the CDR3 DNA reads TGTGCCAGCAGTTTCGGAGGACTAACCGAAGCTTTCTTT. The chain combines TRBV27 with TRBJ1-1; D gene unclear. The CDR3 runs 13 residues. Germline V gene data show CDR1 as MNHEY and CDR2 as SMNVEV (reference sequence). V dropped 3 bases and J dropped 8 bases, with 13 bases sitting between them.

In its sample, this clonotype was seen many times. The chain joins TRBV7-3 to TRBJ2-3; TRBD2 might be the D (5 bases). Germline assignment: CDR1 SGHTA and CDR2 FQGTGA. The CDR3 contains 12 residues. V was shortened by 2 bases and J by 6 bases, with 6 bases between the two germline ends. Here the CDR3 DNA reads TGTGCCAGCAGCTTAGAGGGCGATACGCAGTATTTT. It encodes CASSLEGDTQYF.

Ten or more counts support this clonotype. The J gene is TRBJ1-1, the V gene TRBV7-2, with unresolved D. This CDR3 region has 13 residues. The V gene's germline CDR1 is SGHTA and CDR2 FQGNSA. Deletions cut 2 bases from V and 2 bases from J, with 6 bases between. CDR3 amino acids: CASSLFGNTEAFF. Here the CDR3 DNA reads TGTGCCAGCAGCTTATTCGGTAACACTGAAGCTTTCTTT.

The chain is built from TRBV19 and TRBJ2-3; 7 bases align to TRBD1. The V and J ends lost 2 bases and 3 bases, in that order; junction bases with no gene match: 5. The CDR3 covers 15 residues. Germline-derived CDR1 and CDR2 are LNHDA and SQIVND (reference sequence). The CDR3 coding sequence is TGTGCCAGTAGTATAATGGCAGGGGGAACAGATACGCAGTATTTT. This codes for CASSIMAGGTDTQYF.

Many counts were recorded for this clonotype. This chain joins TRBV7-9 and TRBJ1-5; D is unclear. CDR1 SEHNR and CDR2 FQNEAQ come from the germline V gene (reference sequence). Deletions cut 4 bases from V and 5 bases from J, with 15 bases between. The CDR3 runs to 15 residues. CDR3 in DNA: TGTGCCAGCAGCTACGGTCCCGGTCGCGATCAGCCCCAGCATTTT. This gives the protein CASSYGPGRDQPQHF.

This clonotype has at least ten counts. CDR3 nucleotide sequence: TGTGCCAGCAGTTACTACCCCGTAGCTAGCACAGATACGCAGTATTTT. Its translation is CASSYYPVASTDTQYF. The chain employs TRBV6-6 and TRBJ2-3; D uncertain. Germline lookup yields CDR1 MNHNY and CDR2 SVGAGI (reference sequence). This CDR3 has 16 residues. Trimming left V 1 base short and J 0 bases short, with 11 bases between.

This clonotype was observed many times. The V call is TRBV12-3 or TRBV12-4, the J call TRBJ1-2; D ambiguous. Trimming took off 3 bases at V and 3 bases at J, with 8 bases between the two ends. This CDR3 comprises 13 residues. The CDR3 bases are TGTGCCAGCAGTTTCCCCTTTGACTATGGCTACACCTTC. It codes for CASSFPFDYGYTF.

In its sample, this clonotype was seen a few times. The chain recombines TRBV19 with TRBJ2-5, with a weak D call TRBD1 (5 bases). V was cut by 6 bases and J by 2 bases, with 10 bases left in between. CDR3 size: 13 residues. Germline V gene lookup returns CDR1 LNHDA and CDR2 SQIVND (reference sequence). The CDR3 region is CASRPDSQETQYF. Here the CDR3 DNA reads TGTGCCAGTAGGCCAGACAGTCAAGAGACCCAGTACTTC. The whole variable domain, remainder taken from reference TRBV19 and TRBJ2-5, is DGGITQSPKYLFRKEGQNVTLSCEQNLNHDAMYWYRQDPGQGLRLIYYSQIVNDFQKGDIAEGYSVSREKKESFPLTVTSAQKNPTAFYLCASRPDSQETQYFGPGTRLLVL.

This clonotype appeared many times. CDR3 in DNA: TGCAGTGCTAGGAGGGGGAGAGGGAGCAATCAGCCCCAGCATTTT. Its protein is CSARRGRGSNQPQHF. The genes are TRBV20-1 and TRBJ1-5; D perhaps matches TRBD1 (6 bases). V was clipped by 3 bases and J by 1 base, with 13 bases between them. The CDR3 totals 15 residues. CDR1 is DFQATT, CDR2 SNEGSKA, per germline (reference sequence).

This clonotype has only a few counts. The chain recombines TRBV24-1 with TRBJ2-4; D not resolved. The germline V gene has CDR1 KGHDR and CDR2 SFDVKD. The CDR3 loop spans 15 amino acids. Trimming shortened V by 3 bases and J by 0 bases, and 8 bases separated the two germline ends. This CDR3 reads CATSDRSTAKNIQYF. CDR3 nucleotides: TGTGCCACCAGTGATCGAAGTACAGCCAAAAACATTCAGTACTTC.

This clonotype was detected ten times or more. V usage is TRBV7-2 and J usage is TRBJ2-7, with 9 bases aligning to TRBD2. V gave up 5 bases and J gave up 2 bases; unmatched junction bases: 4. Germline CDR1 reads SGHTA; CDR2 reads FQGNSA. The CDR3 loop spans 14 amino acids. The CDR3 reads CASSPGLAPYEQYF. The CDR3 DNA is TGTGCCAGCAGCCCCGGACTAGCGCCCTACGAGCAGTACTTC.

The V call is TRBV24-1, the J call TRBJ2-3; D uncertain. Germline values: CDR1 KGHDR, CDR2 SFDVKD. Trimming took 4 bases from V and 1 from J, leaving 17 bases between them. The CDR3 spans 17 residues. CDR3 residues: CATSESTAATRTDTQYF. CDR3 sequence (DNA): TGTGCCACCAGTGAATCAACCGCGGCTACACGCACAGATACGCAGTATTTT.

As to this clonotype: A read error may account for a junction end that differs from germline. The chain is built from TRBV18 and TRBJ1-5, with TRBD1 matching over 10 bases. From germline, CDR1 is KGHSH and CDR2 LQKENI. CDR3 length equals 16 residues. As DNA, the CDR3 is TGTGCCACCTCACCACTCGGACAGGGGGGCAATCAGCCCCAGCATTTT. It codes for CATSPLGQGGNQPQHF.

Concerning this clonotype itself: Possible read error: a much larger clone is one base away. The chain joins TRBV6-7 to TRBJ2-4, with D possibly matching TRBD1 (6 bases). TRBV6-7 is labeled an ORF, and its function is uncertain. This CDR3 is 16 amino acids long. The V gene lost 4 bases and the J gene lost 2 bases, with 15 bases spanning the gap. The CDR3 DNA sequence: TGTGCCAGCAGTTTTGGCAGGGGAATAACCAAAAACATTCAGTACTTC. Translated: CASSFGRGITKNIQYF.

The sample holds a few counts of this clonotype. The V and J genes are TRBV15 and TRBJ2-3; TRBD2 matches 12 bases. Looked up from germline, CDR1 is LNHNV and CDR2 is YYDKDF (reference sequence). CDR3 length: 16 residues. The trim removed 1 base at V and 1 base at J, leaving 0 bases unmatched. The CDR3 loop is CATSRGLAGGTDTQYF. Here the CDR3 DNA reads TGTGCCACCAGCAGAGGACTAGCGGGGGGCACAGATACGCAGTATTTT.

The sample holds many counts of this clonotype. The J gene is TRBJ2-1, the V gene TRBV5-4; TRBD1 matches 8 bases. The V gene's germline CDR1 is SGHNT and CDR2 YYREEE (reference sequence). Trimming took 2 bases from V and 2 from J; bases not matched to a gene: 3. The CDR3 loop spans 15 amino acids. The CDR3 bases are TGTGCCAGCAGCTTTGGCAGGGGGCCCTACAATGAGCAGTTCTTC. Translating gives CASSFGRGPYNEQFF.